A single sample is the source of the 18 T cell receptor beta chains below, sequenced in a study of blood T cell repertoires in COVID-19. The repertoire was sequenced with immunoSEQ multiplex PCR; TCRdb's copy has only in-frame clones and lacks some. Of roughly 200,000 clones in the sample, 75% to 85% were seen once. The sequenced material came from peripheral blood. These receptors were taken from a man aged 55 to 70 with acute or convalescent COVID-19.

The chain links TRBV18 to TRBJ2-7, with TRBD2 matching over 9 bases. V shed 3 bases, J shed 6 bases, and the junction held 6 bases outside the gene matches. Germline CDR1 and CDR2: KGHSH and LQKENI. The CDR3 runs 14 residues. CDR3 sequence reads: CASSPGAGGFEQYF. In nucleotides, the CDR3 is TGTGCCAGCTCACCGGGGGCGGGAGGGTTCGAGCAGTACTTC. The complete variable domain, with remaining parts taken from reference TRBV18 and TRBJ2-7, reads NAGVMQNPRHLVRRRGQEARLRCSPMKGHSHVYWYRQLPEEGLKFMVYLQKENIIDESGMPKERFSAEFPKEGPSILRIQQVVRGDSAAYFCASSPGAGGFEQYFGPGTRLTVT.

The chain combines TRBV6-5 with TRBJ2-2, with D unresolved. CDR3 length: 12 amino acids. The germline V gene encodes CDR1 MNHEY and CDR2 SVGAGI. Trimming left V 2 bases short and J 7 bases short, with 5 bases between. This CDR3 is CASSYTSGELFF. The CDR3 DNA reads TGTGCCAGCAGTTACACGAGCGGGGAGCTGTTTTTT.

The CDR3: CASSPPGGVRGNTGELFF. CDR3 DNA: TGTGCCAGTAGTCCCCCCGGGGGGGTCCGGGGGAACACCGGGGAGCTGTTTTTT. The chain combines TRBV19 with TRBJ2-2, with TRBD2 identical over 8 bases. Germline V lookup: CDR1 LNHDA, CDR2 SQIVND (reference sequence). The CDR3 is made up of 18 amino acids. V gave up 5 bases and J gave up 1 base; unmatched junction bases: 12.

The chain carries TRBV3-1 (or the pseudogene TRBV3-2) and TRBJ1-2; 10 nucleotides line up with TRBD1. Germline-derived CDR1 and CDR2 are LGHDT and YNNKEL (reference sequence). With 0 bases clipped from V and 7 bases from J, the junction kept 5 bases outside the gene matches. The CDR3 runs 15 residues. CDR3 in amino acids: CASSQERGQGSGYTF. CDR3 bases: TGTGCCAGCAGCCAAGAACGGGGACAGGGGAGTGGCTACACCTTC.

This chain uses TRBV3-1 (or the pseudogene TRBV3-2) with TRBJ1-1, with unresolved D. This CDR3 region has 12 residues. Germline CDR1 and CDR2: LGHDT and YNNKEL (reference sequence). Trimming took off 4 bases at V and 8 bases at J, with 11 bases between the two ends. CDR3 sequence (DNA): TGTGCCAGCAGCCCCCAACTAGGAGAAGCTTTCTTT. It yields the protein CASSPQLGEAFF.

This clone was seen a single time. The chain joins TRBV12-5 to TRBJ1-2; possible D gene TRBD1, 5 bases. This CDR3 region has 19 residues. The V gene lost 0 bases and the J gene lost 4 bases, with 24 bases spanning the gap. Germline V gene data show CDR1 as LGHNT and CDR2 as FRNRAP. In nucleotides, the CDR3 is TGTGCTAGTGGTTTGGTACCTGGGGGGGAGGTCACTGGGTCCTATGGCTACACCTTC. Its protein is CASGLVPGGEVTGSYGYTF.

The chain recombines TRBV19 with TRBJ1-5; possible D gene TRBD1, 6 bases. The CDR3 runs to 14 residues. The V gene's germline CDR1 is LNHDA and CDR2 SQIVND (reference sequence). V dropped 4 bases and J dropped 7 bases, with 14 bases sitting between them. The CDR3 is CASSTTTGSQPQHF. The DNA of the CDR3 is TGTGCCAGTAGTACGACAACAGGGAGCCAGCCCCAGCATTTT.

This clone was recorded a few times. This chain uses TRBV2 with TRBJ2-7; D ambiguous. Per the germline V gene, CDR1 is SNHLY and CDR2 is FYNNEI. This CDR3 region has 14 residues. Trimming removed 4 bases from V and 0 bases from J, with 10 bases in between. The CDR3 bases are TGTGCCAGCAGTGGCACATTCCTCTCCTACGAGCAGTACTTC. Its translation: CASSGTFLSYEQYF.

V gene TRBV2 combines with J gene TRBJ2-3, with no clear D. V dropped 4 bases and J dropped 2 bases, with 10 bases sitting between them. The CDR3 covers 14 residues. Germline-derived CDR1 and CDR2 are SNHLY and FYNNEI. This CDR3 is CASSGTLDTDTQYF. Written as DNA, the CDR3 is TGTGCCAGCAGTGGCACCTTAGACACAGATACGCAGTATTTT.

The chain employs TRBV6-5 and TRBJ2-3; 10 bases are shared with TRBD2. From germline, CDR1 is MNHEY and CDR2 SVGAGI. The CDR3 has 16 residues. With V trimmed by 0 bases and J by 4 bases, 4 bases remained unmatched. In DNA form, the CDR3 reads TGTGCCAGCAGTTACTCGGCTAGCGGGAGACCAGATACGCAGTATTTT. Encoded protein: CASSYSASGRPDTQYF.

The chain couples TRBV28 to TRBJ2-3; the match to TRBD2 covers 9 bases. The V gene's germline CDR1 is MDHEN and CDR2 SYDVKM. CDR3 size: 15 residues. Trimming took 3 bases from V and 4 from J; bases not matched to a gene: 5. The CDR3 DNA is TGTGCCAGCAGTTTCCGGCGGGAGGGTGCAGATACGCAGTATTTT. It translates to CASSFRREGADTQYF.

This clone came up once. The J gene is TRBJ1-1, the V gene TRBV29-1; possibly TRBD1 for D (5 bases). Germline CDR1 and CDR2: SQVTM and ANQGSEA. The CDR3 is 13 amino acids. V lost 6 bases and J 3 bases, leaving 14 bases between the germline ends. CDR3 DNA sequence: TGCAGCGTCCGGAGGGGCATGGACACTGAAGCTTTCTTT. Residues: CSVRRGMDTEAFF.

The chain is built from TRBV4-2 and TRBJ2-3; no reliable D call. V was trimmed by 2 bases and J by 0 bases, leaving 3 bases between them. This CDR3 spans 13 amino acids. CDR1 LGHNA and CDR2 YNFKEQ come from the germline V gene. The CDR3 here is CASSQTSTDTQYF. The DNA of the CDR3 is TGTGCCAGCAGCCAAACTAGCACAGATACGCAGTATTTT.

The chain employs TRBV6-5 and TRBJ2-1; 9 nucleotides align to TRBD2. Trimming cost V 6 bases and J 8 bases; bases outside gene matches: 11. The CDR3 extends over 15 amino acids. Germline assignment: CDR1 MNHEY and CDR2 SVGAGI. The CDR3 region is CASRPLAGPSHEQFF. DNA for the CDR3: TGTGCCAGCAGGCCGCTAGCGGGGCCGAGCCATGAGCAGTTCTTC.

The chain couples TRBV11-3 to TRBJ2-6; 12 bases fit TRBD1. The CDR3 is made up of 17 amino acids. The J segment lost 4 bases and the V segment lost 5 bases, leaving 6 bases of the junction unmatched. The V gene's germline CDR1 is SGHNT and CDR2 YENEEA. DNA for the CDR3: TGTGCCAGCAGCCCTGGGACAGGGGGCTCGGGGGCCAACGTCCTGACTTTC. Translating gives CASSPGTGGSGANVLTF.

This chain joins TRBV5-6 and TRBJ1-1, with 8 bases lining up with TRBD1. Germline CDR1 and CDR2: SGHDT and YYEEEE. The V gene end was trimmed by 4 bases and the J gene end by 1 base; junction bases not matched to a gene: 3. The CDR3 loop spans 14 amino acids. The CDR3: CASSLDRGNTEAFF. DNA for the CDR3: TGTGCCAGCAGCCTAGACAGGGGGAACACTGAAGCTTTCTTT.

As for this clone: Different DNA sequences within this sample yield the same CDR3. The chain carries TRBV19 and TRBJ2-1; no definite D call. Germline V CDR1 and CDR2: LNHDA, SQIVND (reference sequence). Trimming removed 6 bases at V and 2 bases at J, with 2 bases between. The length of the CDR3 is 11 residues. DNA for the CDR3: TGTGCCAGTAGCACCTACAATGAGCAGTTCTTC. Its translation: CASSTYNEQFF.

The V gene is TRBV18, the J gene TRBJ2-7; TRBD1 agrees at 7 bases. The CDR3 is 15 amino acids. Trimming removed 0 bases from V and 4 bases from J; junction bases left unmatched: 6. CDR1 KGHSH and CDR2 LQKENI come from the germline V gene. CDR3 sequence: CASSPPTGTLYEQYF. CDR3 nucleotide sequence: TGTGCCAGCTCACCACCGACAGGGACCTTATACGAGCAGTACTTC. Full variable domain (missing parts from reference TRBV18 and TRBJ2-7): NAGVMQNPRHLVRRRGQEARLRCSPMKGHSHVYWYRQLPEEGLKFMVYLQKENIIDESGMPKERFSAEFPKEGPSILRIQQVVRGDSAAYFCASSPPTGTLYEQYFGPGTRLTVT.